Below, one TCR beta chain is given with its context. Its cognate antigen is unknown. Germline V gene lookup returns CDR1 SGHRS and CDR2 YFSETQ. The CDR3 is made up of 15 amino acids. Trimming shortened V by 0 bases and J by 4 bases, and 14 bases separated the two germline ends. The sample comes from a study of cytomegalovirus exposure and HLA in healthy donors. Study-wide results and limits: A reported reduction in N-insertions relative to the roughly 700-donor mean was seen in an Asian-associated ancestry cluster in a later analysis. Sequencing probably produced one cluster of sequence variants that were highly shared.

The study ran its PCR with 60 Vbeta and 13 Jbeta primers. Produced via immunoSEQ multiplex PCR; TCRdb's table is partial and in-frame only. The repertoire has a few hundred thousand clones, approximately 83% of them found once; the top ten carry roughly 1.3%. The clonotype comes from a girl between 10 and 17 years old in good health and CMV-seronegative. Sequencing was performed on PBMCs. This chain uses TRBV5-1 with TRBJ2-7, with D maybe TRBD2 (6 bases). CDR3 coding DNA: TGCGCCAGCAGCTTGGCGGGGGAAGCTACGTACGAGCAGTACTTC. As protein: CASSLAGEATYEQYF. The variable domain in full, with the rest retrieved from reference TRBV5-1 and TRBJ2-7, is KAGVTQTPRYLIKTRGQQVTLSCSPISGHRSVSWYQQTPGQGLQFLFEYFSETQRNKGNFPGRFSGRQFSNSRSEMNVSTLELGDSALYLCASSLAGEATYEQYFGPGTRLTVT.